This TCR beta chain was identified during a study of radiation and T cells in renal cell carcinoma. As concerns this clone: Its antigen is unidentified.

Points from the study as a whole: In blood, top tumor clones expanded by 2 weeks, shrinking by 4.

Generated by immunoSEQ multiplex PCR, the TCRdb table keeps only in-frame clones and is missing some. In the table there are 75,000 to 95,000 clones, around four fifths of which are singletons. Time point here: blood 4 weeks post-SBRT, at nephrectomy. Treatment indicated: 15 Gy SBRT to primary tumor, nephrectomy 4 weeks later. Serial blood draws occurred at baseline and 2 and 4 weeks post-SBRT. The sample consisted of blood, taken from a patient whose treatment included radiotherapy and nephrectomy. This clonotype was sampled from a middle-aged man with renal cell carcinoma.

CDR3: CASSPPPGQKWTGELFF. CDR3 in DNA: TGTGCCAGCAGCCCTCCTCCGGGACAGAAATGGACCGGGGAGCTGTTTTTT. This chain joins TRBV11-2 and TRBJ2-2, with 7 bases matching TRBD1. Germline CDR1 SGHAT, CDR2 FQNNGV. Trimming at V came to 5 bases and at J to 5 bases, leaving 14 bases not matched to a gene. The CDR3 is made up of 17 amino acids. The full variable domain, with the rest looked up from reference TRBV11-2 and TRBJ2-2, is EAGVAQSPRYKIIEKRQSVAFWCNPISGHATLYWYQQILGQGPKLLIQFQNNGVVDDSQLPKDRFSAERLKGVDSTLKIQPAKLEDSAVYLCASSPPPGQKWTGELFFGEGSRLTVL.